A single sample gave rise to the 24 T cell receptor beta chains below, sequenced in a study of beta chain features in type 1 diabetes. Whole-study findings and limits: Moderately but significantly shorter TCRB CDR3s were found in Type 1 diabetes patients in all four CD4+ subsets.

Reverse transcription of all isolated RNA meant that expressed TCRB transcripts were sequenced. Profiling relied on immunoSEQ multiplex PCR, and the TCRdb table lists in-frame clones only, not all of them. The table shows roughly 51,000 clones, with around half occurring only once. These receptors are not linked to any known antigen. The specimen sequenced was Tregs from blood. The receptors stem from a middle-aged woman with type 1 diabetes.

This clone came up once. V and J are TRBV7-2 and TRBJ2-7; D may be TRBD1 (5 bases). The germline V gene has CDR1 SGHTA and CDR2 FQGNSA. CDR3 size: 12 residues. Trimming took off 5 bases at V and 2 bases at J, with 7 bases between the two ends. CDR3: CASSPGPYEQYF. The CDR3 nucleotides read TGTGCCAGCAGCCCAGGGCCCTACGAGCAGTACTTC.

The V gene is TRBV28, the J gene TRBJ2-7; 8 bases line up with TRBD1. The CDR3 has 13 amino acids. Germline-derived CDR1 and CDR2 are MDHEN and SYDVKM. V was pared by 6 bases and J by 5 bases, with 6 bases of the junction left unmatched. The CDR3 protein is CASSRDRGHEQYF. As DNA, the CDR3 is TGTGCCAGCAGCCGAGACAGGGGCCACGAGCAGTACTTC.

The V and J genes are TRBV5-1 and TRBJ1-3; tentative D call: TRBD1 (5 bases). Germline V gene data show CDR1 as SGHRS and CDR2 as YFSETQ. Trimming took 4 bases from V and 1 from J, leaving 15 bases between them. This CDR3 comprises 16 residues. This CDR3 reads CASSQSGISSGNTIYF. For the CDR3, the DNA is TGCGCCAGCAGCCAATCAGGGATTTCGTCTGGAAACACCATATATTTT. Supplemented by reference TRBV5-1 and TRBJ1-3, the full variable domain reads KAGVTQTPRYLIKTRGQQVTLSCSPISGHRSVSWYQQTPGQGLQFLFEYFSETQRNKGNFPGRFSGRQFSNSRSEMNVSTLELGDSALYLCASSQSGISSGNTIYFGEGSWLTVV.

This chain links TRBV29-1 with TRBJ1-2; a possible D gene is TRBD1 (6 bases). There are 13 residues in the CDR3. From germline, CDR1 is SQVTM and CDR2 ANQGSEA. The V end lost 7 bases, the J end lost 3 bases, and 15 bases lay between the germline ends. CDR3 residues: CSASQGKDYGYTF. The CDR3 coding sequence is TGCAGCGCATCCCAGGGGAAGGACTATGGCTACACCTTC.

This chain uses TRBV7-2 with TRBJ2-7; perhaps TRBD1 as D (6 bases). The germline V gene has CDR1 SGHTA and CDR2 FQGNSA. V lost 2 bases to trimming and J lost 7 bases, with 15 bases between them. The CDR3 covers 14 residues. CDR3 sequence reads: CASSLLSTGSEQYF. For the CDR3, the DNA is TGTGCCAGCAGCTTACTCAGCACAGGGAGTGAGCAGTACTTC. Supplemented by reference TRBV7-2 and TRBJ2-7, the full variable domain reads GAGVSQSPSNKVTEKGKDVELRCDPISGHTALYWYRQSLGQGLEFLIYFQGNSAPDKSGLPSDRFSAERTGGSVSTLTIQRTQQEDSAVYLCASSLLSTGSEQYFGPGTRLTVT.

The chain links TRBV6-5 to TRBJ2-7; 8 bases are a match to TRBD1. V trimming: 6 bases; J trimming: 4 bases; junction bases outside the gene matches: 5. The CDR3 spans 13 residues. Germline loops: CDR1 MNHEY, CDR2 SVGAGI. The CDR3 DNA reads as TGTGCCAGCAGGTTACAGGGGGAGTACGAGCAGTACTTC. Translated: CASRLQGEYEQYF.

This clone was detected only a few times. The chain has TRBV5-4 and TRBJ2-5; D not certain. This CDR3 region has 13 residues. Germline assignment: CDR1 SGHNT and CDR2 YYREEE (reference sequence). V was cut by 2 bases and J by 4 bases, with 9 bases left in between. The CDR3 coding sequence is TGTGCCAGCAGCTTTGGGCGCCGAGAGACCCAGTACTTC. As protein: CASSFGRRETQYF.

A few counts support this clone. The CDR3 sequence is CASSSGYQPQHF. The DNA of the CDR3 is TGTGCCAGCAGCTCGGGTTATCAGCCCCAGCATTTT. V usage is TRBV7-3 and J usage is TRBJ1-5; no clear D. Per the germline V gene, CDR1 is SGHTA and CDR2 is FQGTGA. The CDR3 covers 12 residues. Trimming took off 4 bases at V and 5 bases at J, with 6 bases between the two ends.

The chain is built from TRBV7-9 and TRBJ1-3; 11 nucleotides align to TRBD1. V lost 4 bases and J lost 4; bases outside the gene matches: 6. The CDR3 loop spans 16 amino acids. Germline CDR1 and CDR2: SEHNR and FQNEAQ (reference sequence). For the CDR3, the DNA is TGTGCCAGCAGCTCACCGGGACAGGGGGTAGGAAACACCATATATTTT. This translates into CASSSPGQGVGNTIYF.

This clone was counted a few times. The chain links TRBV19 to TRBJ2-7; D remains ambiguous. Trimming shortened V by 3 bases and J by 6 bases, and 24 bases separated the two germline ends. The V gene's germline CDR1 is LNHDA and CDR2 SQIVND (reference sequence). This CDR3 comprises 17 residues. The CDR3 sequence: CASSIRAYSARGSEQYF. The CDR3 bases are TGTGCCAGTAGTATCCGAGCATACTCTGCGCGAGGCTCCGAGCAGTACTTC.

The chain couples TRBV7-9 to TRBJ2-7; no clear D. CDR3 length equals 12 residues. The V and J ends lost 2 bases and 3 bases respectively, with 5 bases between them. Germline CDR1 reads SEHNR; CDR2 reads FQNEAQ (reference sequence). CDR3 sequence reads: CASSLFSYEQYF. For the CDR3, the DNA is TGTGCCAGCAGCTTATTCAGCTACGAGCAGTACTTC.

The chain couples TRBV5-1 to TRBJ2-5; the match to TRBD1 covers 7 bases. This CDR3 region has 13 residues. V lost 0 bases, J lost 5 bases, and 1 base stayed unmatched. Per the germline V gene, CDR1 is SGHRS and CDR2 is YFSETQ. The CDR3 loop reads CASSLEGGETQYF. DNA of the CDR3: TGCGCCAGCAGCTTGGAAGGGGGCGAGACCCAGTACTTC.

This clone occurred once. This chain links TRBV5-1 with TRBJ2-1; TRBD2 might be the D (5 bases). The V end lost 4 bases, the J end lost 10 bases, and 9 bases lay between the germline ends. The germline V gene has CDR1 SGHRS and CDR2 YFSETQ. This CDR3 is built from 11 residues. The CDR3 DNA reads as TGCGCCAGCAGCCCCCGGGGAGAGCAGTTCTTC. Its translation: CASSPRGEQFF.

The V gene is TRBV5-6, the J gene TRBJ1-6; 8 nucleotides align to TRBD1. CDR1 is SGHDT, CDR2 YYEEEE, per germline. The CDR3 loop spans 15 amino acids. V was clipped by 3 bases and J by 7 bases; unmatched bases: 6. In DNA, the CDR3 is TGTGCCAGCAGCTCCGGACAGGGAAGGAATTCACCCCTCCACTTT. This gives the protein CASSSGQGRNSPLHF.

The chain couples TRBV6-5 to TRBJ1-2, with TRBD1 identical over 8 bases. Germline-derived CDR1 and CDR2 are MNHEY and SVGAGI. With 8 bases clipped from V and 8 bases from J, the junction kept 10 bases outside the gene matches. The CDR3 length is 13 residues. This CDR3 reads CASFHRGVSGYTF. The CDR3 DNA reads TGTGCCAGCTTCCACAGGGGGGTTAGCGGCTACACCTTC.

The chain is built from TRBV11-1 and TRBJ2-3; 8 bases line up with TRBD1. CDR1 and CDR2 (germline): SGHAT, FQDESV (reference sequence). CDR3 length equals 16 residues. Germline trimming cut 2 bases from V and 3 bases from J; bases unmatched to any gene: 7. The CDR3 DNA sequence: TGTGCCAGCAGCTTATGGTCAGGGGGCAATACAGATACGCAGTATTTT. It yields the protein CASSLWSGGNTDTQYF.

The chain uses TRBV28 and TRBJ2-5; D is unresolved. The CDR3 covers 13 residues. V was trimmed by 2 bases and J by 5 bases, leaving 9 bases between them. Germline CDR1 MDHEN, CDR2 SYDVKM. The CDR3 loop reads CASSLTISETQYF. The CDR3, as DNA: TGTGCCAGCAGTTTAACAATTAGCGAGACCCAGTACTTC. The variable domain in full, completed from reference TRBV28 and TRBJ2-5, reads DVKVTQSSRYLVKRTGEKVFLECVQDMDHENMFWYRQDPGLGLRLIYFSYDVKMKEKGDIPEGYSVSREKKERFSLILESASTNQTSMYLCASSLTISETQYFGPGTRLLVL.

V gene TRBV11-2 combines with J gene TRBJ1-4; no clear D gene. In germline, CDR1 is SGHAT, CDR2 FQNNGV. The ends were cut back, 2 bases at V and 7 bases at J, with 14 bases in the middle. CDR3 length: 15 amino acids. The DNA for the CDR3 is TGTGCCAGCAGCTTATCAGCCAAGGAGGCTGAAAAACTGTTTTTT. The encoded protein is CASSLSAKEAEKLFF.

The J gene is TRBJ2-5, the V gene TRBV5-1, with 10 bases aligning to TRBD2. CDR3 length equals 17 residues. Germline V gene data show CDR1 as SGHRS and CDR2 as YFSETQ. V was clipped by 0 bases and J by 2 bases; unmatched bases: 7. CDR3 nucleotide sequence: TGCGCCAGCAGCTTGGGTGGACTAGCGGCGCAACAAGAGACCCAGTACTTC. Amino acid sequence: CASSLGGLAAQQETQYF.

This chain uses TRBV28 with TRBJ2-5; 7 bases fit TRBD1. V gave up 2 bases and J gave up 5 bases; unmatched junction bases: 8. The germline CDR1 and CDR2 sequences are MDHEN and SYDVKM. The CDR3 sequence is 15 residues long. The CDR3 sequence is CASSLQGDGRETQYF. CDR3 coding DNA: TGTGCCAGCAGTTTACAGGGGGACGGACGGGAGACCCAGTACTTC.

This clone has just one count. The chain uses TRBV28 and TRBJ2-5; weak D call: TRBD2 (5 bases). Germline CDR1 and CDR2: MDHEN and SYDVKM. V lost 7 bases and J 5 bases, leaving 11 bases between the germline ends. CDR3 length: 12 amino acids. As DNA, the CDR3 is TGTGCCAGCAAACGGGGTGGGGAGACCCAGTACTTC. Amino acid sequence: CASKRGGETQYF.

CDR3 region: CASGPFATNEKLFF. The CDR3 DNA reads as TGTGCCAGCGGGCCTTTTGCAACTAATGAAAAACTGTTTTTT. J is TRBJ1-4 and V is TRBV2; D not resolved. Looked up from germline, CDR1 is SNHLY and CDR2 is FYNNEI. The CDR3 spans 14 residues. The ends were cut back, 8 bases at V and 0 bases at J, with 10 bases in the middle.

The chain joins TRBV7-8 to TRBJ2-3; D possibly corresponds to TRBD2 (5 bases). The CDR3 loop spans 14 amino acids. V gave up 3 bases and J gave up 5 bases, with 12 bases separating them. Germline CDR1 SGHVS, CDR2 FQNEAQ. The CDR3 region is CASSFLMREDTQYF. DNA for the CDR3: TGTGCCAGCAGCTTCCTAATGAGGGAAGATACGCAGTATTTT. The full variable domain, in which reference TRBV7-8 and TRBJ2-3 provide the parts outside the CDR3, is GAGVSQSPRYKVAKRGQDVALRCDPISGHVSLFWYQQALGQGPEFLTYFQNEAQLDKSGLPSDRFFAERPEGSVSTLKIQRTQQEDSAVYLCASSFLMREDTQYFGPGTRLTVL.

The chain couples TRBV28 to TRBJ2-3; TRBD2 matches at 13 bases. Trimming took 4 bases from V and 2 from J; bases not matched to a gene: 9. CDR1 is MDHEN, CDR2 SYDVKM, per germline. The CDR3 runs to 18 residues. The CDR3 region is CASSSWPGLAGFTDTQYF. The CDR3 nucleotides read TGTGCCAGCAGTTCTTGGCCGGGACTAGCGGGATTCACAGATACGCAGTATTTT.